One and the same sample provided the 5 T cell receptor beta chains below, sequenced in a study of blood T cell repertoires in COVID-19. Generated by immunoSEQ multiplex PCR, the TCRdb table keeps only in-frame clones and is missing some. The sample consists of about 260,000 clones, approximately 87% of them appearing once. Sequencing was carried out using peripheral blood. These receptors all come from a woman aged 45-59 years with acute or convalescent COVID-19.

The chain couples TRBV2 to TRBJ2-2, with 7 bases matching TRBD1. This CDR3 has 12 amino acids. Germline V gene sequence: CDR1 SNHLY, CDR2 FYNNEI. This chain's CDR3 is CAIRGYSGELFF. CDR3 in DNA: TGTGCTATCAGGGGGTACTCCGGGGAGCTGTTTTTT.

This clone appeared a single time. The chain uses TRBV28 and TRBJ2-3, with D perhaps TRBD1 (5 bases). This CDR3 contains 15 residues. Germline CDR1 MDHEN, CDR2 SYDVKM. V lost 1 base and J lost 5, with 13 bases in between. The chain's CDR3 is CASSLLGVGIDTQYF. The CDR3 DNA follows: TGTGCCAGCAGTTTATTAGGGGTGGGAATAGATACGCAGTATTTT.

This chain's CDR3 is CAWTPRYVWGSTDATNEKLFF. In DNA, the CDR3 is TGTGCCTGGACTCCCCGTTACGTTTGGGGCTCTACCGATGCAACTAATGAAAAACTGTTTTTT. J is TRBJ1-4 and V is TRBV30; a weak D match, TRBD1 (5 bases). Germline loops: CDR1 GTSNPN, CDR2 SVGIG (reference sequence). This CDR3 is built from 21 residues. With 4 bases removed from V and 0 bases from J, the gap between germline ends came to 30 bases.

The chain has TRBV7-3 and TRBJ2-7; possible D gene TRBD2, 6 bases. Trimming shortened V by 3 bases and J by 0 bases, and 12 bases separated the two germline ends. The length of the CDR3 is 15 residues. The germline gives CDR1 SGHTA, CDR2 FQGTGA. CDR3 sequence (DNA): TGTGCCAGCAGCTTGGAGGGACCTACCTCCTACGAGCAGTACTTC. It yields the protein CASSLEGPTSYEQYF.

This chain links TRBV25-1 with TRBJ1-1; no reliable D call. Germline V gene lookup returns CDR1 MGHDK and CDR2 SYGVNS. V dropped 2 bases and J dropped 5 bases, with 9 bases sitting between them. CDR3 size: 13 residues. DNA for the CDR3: TGTGCCAGCAGTGAAAATCCGGGGACTGAAGCTTTCTTT. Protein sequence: CASSENPGTEAFF.